This TCR beta chain derives from a study of beta chain features in type 1 diabetes. Losses at the gene ends were 0 bases for V and 8 bases for J; bases not matched to a gene: 10. Germline V gene lookup returns CDR1 LGHNA and CDR2 YSLEER. The CDR3 has 16 amino acids. Study-wide results and caveats: Comparison showed that naive, central memory and Treg TCRB repertoires appeared more similar among patients than among healthy donors. Type 1 diabetes patients had moderately but significantly shorter TCRB CDR3s in all four CD4+ subsets.

Every donor had blood drawn once into heparin, roughly 120 mL on average. Expressed TCRB transcripts were sequenced, since all the RNA that had been isolated was reverse transcribed. Method: immunoSEQ multiplex PCR; TCRdb's copy keeps in-frame clones and lacks some. The top ten clones hold over 0.035% of a sample with around 500,000 clones, over 9.5% of them seen once. With respect to this clone: Its target is not known.

The rearrangement joins TRBV4-3 to TRBJ2-3; 8 nucleotides match TRBD2. The sample was naive CD4+ T cells from blood. The source is a young woman in good health. In nucleotides, the CDR3 is TGCGCCAGCAGCCAAGATAGGGGGGCGGGAGGATCTACGCAGTATTTT. It yields the protein CASSQDRGAGGSTQYF.